The entry below gives a single TCR beta chain sequence along with its context. This entry is derived from a study of blood T cell repertoires in COVID-19. Only in-frame clones appear in the TCRdb table, and some are missing; sequencing was by immunoSEQ multiplex PCR. The profile shows fewer than 300,000 clones, 80% to 85% of them singletons. The V segment lost 2 bases and the J segment 3 bases; nucleotides outside the gene matches: 5. Germline V gene data show CDR1 as MGHRA and CDR2 as YSYEKL. The CDR3 spans 16 residues. The chain combines TRBV4-1 with TRBJ2-5; 11 nucleotides agree with TRBD2. Material: peripheral blood. The receptor's source is a person aged 70 to 85 with COVID-19, enrolled during active disease. CDR3 DNA sequence: TGCGCCAGCAGCCAAAGGGGACTAGCGGCAAAAGAGACCCAGTACTTC. Translated, it gives CASSQRGLAAKETQYF.